The sequence of this T cell receptor (beta chain) was determined in a study of cytomegalovirus exposure and HLA in healthy donors. V was clipped by 3 bases and J by 0 bases, with 12 bases between them. This CDR3 has 14 residues. Germline V gives CDR1 GTSNPN, CDR2 SVGIG (reference sequence). Study results and limitations: Analyzed later, most CMV-associated TCR beta chains appeared HLA-restricted. A prior analysis recorded that most TCR beta V segments were productive about 87% or about 30% of the time. A link between a missense DCLRE1C variant and TCR beta V- and J-gene trimming emerged from a later analysis.

With regard to this clone: Its specificity is unknown.

The PCR contained 60 Vbeta and 13 Jbeta primers. This table comes from immunoSEQ multiplex PCR, and its TCRdb copy is limited to in-frame clones, with some not included. The sample yields roughly 120,000 clones, around 81% seen once. The sample comprised PBMCs. This TCR came from a woman in her 30s in good health and CMV-seronegative. V and J are TRBV30 and TRBJ2-7, with D possibly TRBD2 on 6 matching bases. The CDR3 DNA reads as TGTGCCTGGAGAGCGGGCCAGTACTCCTACGAGCAGTACTTC. The encoded protein is CAWRAGQYSYEQYF. The full variable domain, rest sourced from reference TRBV30 and TRBJ2-7, is SQTIHQWPATLVQPVGSPLSLECTVEGTSNPNLYWYRQAAGRGLQLLFYSVGIGQISSEVPQNLSASRPQDRQFILSSKKLLLSDSGFYLCAWRAGQYSYEQYFGPGTRLTVT.